This TCR beta chain comes out of a study of T cell responses to AZD1222 COVID-19 vaccine. General study points: Just five or six AZD1222 recipients were seropositive at baseline.

Clones were read by immunoSEQ multiplex PCR, and TCRdb kept only the in-frame ones, dropping some. The profile shows some 120,000 clones, around 87% of them singletons. Details on this clone: Its cognate antigen is unknown.

Looked up from germline, CDR1 is ENHRY and CDR2 is SYGVKD. The CDR3 has 16 residues. J lost 3 bases, V lost 2 bases, and 10 bases had no gene match. The chain carries TRBV10-3 and TRBJ2-7; 7 bases map to TRBD1. This clonotype originated in an adult in good health. Sequencing was performed on peripheral blood, taken on day 0 of AZD1222 vaccination. The CDR3 DNA sequence: TGTGCCATCAGTGAGCAGGACAGGAGTCTTGACTACGAGCAGTACTTC. Protein: CAISEQDRSLDYEQYF.